This T cell receptor beta chain was recorded in a study of T-cell reconstitution after alpha-beta-depleted transplantation in children. This clonotype was recorded many times. The library targeted TCRbeta and was prepared with unique molecular identifiers. Using its own MiXCR run on the PCR reads, TCRdb lists one record per CDR3 protein. Counted here are 95,000 to 150,000 distinct CDR3 sequences, approximately 22% occurring once; the ten biggest clones make up 10%. The CDR3 spans 13 residues. Germline V lookup: CDR1 SQVTM, CDR2 ANQGSEA. V dropped 7 bases and J dropped 7; count of bases not matched to a gene: 10.

V gene TRBV29-1 combines with J gene TRBJ2-1; the match to TRBD1 covers 7 bases. This sample comprised PBMCs, mostly from graft donor cells, obtained 180 days after TCRalphabeta/CD19-depleted stem cell transplant. The receptor was derived from a male patient aged 2-10 years who had a stem cell transplant for chronic granulomatous disease, so the T cells may come from the graft donor. The CDR3 nucleotides are TGCAGCGCTACAACTAACAGGGGAAATGAGCAGTTCTTC. Residues: CSATTNRGNEQFF.